This note documents a single TCR beta chain sequence. At one end the junction does not follow the germline gene, possibly because of a read error. The sample is drawn from a study of technical replicates of blood from a few donors. Method: immunoSEQ multiplex PCR; TCRdb's copy keeps in-frame clones and lacks some. Of about 50,000 clones listed, around 96% are singletons. CDR1 and CDR2 (germline): MNHNS, SASEGT. CDR3 length: 17 residues. The clonotype was recovered from a human donor in good health. Input material: T cells isolated from PBMCs. The chain recombines TRBV6-1 with TRBJ2-1; TRBD2 matches 13 bases. In nucleotides, the CDR3 is TGTGCCAGCAGGGAAGCCGTACTAGCGGGAGGGCGAGATGAGCAGTTCTTC. As protein: CASREAVLAGGRDEQFF.